The source of this TCR beta chain is a study of T cells in Graves' hyperthyroidism and ophthalmopathy. RNA transcripts were the template for amplifying TCR beta CDR3 regions. First-round RT-PCR with HTBI primers amplified the TCR CDR3 region. From the multiplex PCR reads, TCRdb called clonotypes with MiXCR, one entry per CDR3 protein. This repertoire shows hundreds of thousands of distinct CDR3 sequences, about a fifth found once; its top ten account for roughly 30%. This clonotype was counted many times. The trim removed 2 bases at V and 2 bases at J, leaving 5 bases unmatched. This CDR3 region has 15 residues. Germline CDR1 LGHDT, CDR2 YNNKEL (reference sequence).

The J gene is TRBJ2-7, the V gene TRBV3-1, with 8 bases identical to TRBD2. The clonotype comes from a man aged 25-45 years with Graves' ophthalmopathy. The sample consisted of blood. CDR3 region: CASSQKAGAPYEQYF. For the CDR3, the DNA is TGTGCCAGCAGCCAAAAAGCGGGAGCGCCCTACGAGCAGTACTTC.